One sample yielded the 27 T cell receptor beta chains listed below, sequenced in a study of radiation and T cells in renal cell carcinoma. Treatment indicated: treatment-naive control, cytoreductive nephrectomy. Clones were read by immunoSEQ multiplex PCR, and TCRdb kept only the in-frame ones, dropping some. Found here are fewer than 15,000 clones, approximately 62% of them singletons; the top ten hold under 20%. This material consisted of tumor tissue, taken from a patient whose treatment was nephrectomy without radiotherapy. Source of these receptors: a woman older than 75 with renal cell carcinoma.

By share, this clone counts as large. This sequence joins TRBV19 and TRBJ1-6; D is perhaps TRBD1 (5 bases). This CDR3 has 14 residues. Germline loops: CDR1 LNHDA, CDR2 SQIVND (reference sequence). The V and J ends lost 6 bases and 6 bases respectively, with 12 bases between them. CDR3 in DNA: TGTGCCAGTAGCTACGGGACGGCTAATTCACCCCTCCACTTT. This gives the protein CASSYGTANSPLHF.

The chain couples TRBV6-5 to TRBJ2-5, with a tentative D call TRBD2 (6 bases). V lost 2 bases and J lost 5, with 9 bases in between. The V gene's germline CDR1 is MNHEY and CDR2 SVGAGI. The CDR3 is 13 residues long. CDR3 region: CASSYGGSETQYF. Written as DNA, the CDR3 is TGTGCCAGCAGTTACGGAGGGTCCGAGACCCAGTACTTC.

The V and J genes are TRBV5-1 and TRBJ2-3, with 7 bases fitting TRBD1. The CDR3 spans 15 residues. With 3 bases clipped from V and 4 bases from J, the junction kept 8 bases outside the gene matches. CDR1 and CDR2 (germline): SGHRS, YFSETQ. The CDR3 loop reads CASSSLVGGADTQYF. The CDR3 DNA reads TGCGCCAGCAGCTCTTTGGTAGGGGGCGCAGATACGCAGTATTTT.

A few counts support this clone. This chain uses TRBV4-1 with TRBJ1-6, with D unclear. Germline loops: CDR1 MGHRA, CDR2 YSYEKL. Trimming took 0 bases from V and 1 from J, leaving 10 bases between them. The CDR3 length is 17 residues. The CDR3 loop reads CASSQEGVGSYNSPLHF. CDR3 nucleotide sequence: TGCGCCAGCAGCCAAGAAGGCGTCGGGTCCTATAATTCACCCCTCCACTTT.

This clone was detected a few times. The chain carries TRBV6-6 and TRBJ1-6; D gene uncertain. V was pared by 7 bases and J by 9 bases, with 13 bases between. The CDR3 runs to 13 residues. The germline V gene encodes CDR1 MNHNY and CDR2 SVGAGI (reference sequence). The chain's CDR3 is CASTRAGVSPLHF. The CDR3 DNA sequence: TGTGCCAGCACCCGGGCCGGGGTTTCACCCCTCCACTTT.

The chain combines TRBV6-6 with TRBJ2-3, with 9 bases matching TRBD1. V lost 7 bases to trimming and J lost 0 bases; unmatched junction nucleotides: 8. The CDR3 covers 16 residues. Germline V gene sequence: CDR1 MNHNY, CDR2 SVGAGI (reference sequence). CDR3 sequence reads: CASTNYGTGSTDTQYF. CDR3 DNA: TGTGCCAGCACCAACTACGGGACAGGGAGCACAGATACGCAGTATTTT.

V is TRBV11-2 and J is TRBJ2-7, with 8 bases lining up with TRBD1. V trimming: 5 bases; J trimming: 3 bases; junction bases outside the gene matches: 9. The length of the CDR3 is 15 residues. Germline loops: CDR1 SGHAT, CDR2 FQNNGV. CDR3 coding DNA: TGTGCCAGCAGCGTCCAGGGGGCTGCCGGCTACGAGCAGTACTTC. Amino acid sequence: CASSVQGAAGYEQYF.

This sequence joins TRBV7-3 and TRBJ1-2, with D unresolved. The V gene lost 0 bases and the J gene lost 4 bases, with 6 bases spanning the gap. In germline, CDR1 is SGHTA, CDR2 FQGTGA. The CDR3 consists of 13 residues. The CDR3 coding sequence is TGTGCCAGCAGCTTAACGGGAGGCTATGGCTACACCTTC. Protein sequence: CASSLTGGYGYTF. Complete variable domain (other parts from reference TRBV7-3 and TRBJ1-2): GAGVSQTPSNKVTEKGKYVELRCDPISGHTALYWYRQSLGQGPEFLIYFQGTGAADDSGLPNDRFFAVRPEGSVSTLKIQRTERGDSAVYLCASSLTGGYGYTFGSGTRLTVV.

This chain uses TRBV5-6 with TRBJ1-2; D unclear. Trimming pared 2 bases from V and 5 bases from J, leaving 7 bases between. The CDR3 covers 12 residues. CDR1 SGHDT and CDR2 YYEEEE come from the germline V gene. Here the CDR3 reads CASSFFDYGYTF. The CDR3, as DNA: TGTGCCAGCAGCTTCTTCGATTATGGCTACACCTTC.

This clone has only a few counts. The CDR3 DNA reads TGTGCCAGCAGTTATGACGGTAGGGCCCAGCATTTT. It yields the protein CASSYDGRAQHF. This chain links TRBV6-6 with TRBJ1-5, with no clear D. Trimming pared 3 bases from V and 11 bases from J, leaving 11 bases between. Germline lookup yields CDR1 MNHNY and CDR2 SVGAGI (reference sequence). This CDR3 has 12 amino acids.

The V call is TRBV6-5, the J call TRBJ2-3; unclear D gene. CDR3 length: 16 amino acids. From germline, CDR1 is MNHEY and CDR2 SVGAGI. Deletions cut 2 bases from V and 0 bases from J, with 12 bases between. CDR3 sequence reads: CASSYDRPSSTDTQYF. In nucleotides, the CDR3 is TGTGCCAGCAGTTACGACCGCCCGTCAAGCACAGATACGCAGTATTTT.

In this sample, this clone turned up once. V gene TRBV6-6 combines with J gene TRBJ2-5, with TRBD1 identical over 7 bases. The CDR3 contains 14 residues. Germline V gene data show CDR1 as MNHNY and CDR2 as SVGAGI (reference sequence). After removal of 4 bases from V and 2 bases from J, the junction contained 4 bases not matched to a gene. The CDR3 spells CASSSRQGQETQYF. The CDR3 DNA reads as TGTGCCAGCAGTTCCCGACAGGGACAAGAGACCCAGTACTTC.

Written as DNA, the CDR3 is TGTGCCATCAGTGGACGTCGCAATGAAAAACTGTTTTTT. Its translation: CAISGRRNEKLFF. The gene calls are TRBV10-3 and TRBJ1-4; D is undetermined. The ends were cut back, 4 bases at V and 5 bases at J, with 8 bases in the middle. The CDR3 spans 13 residues. Germline values: CDR1 ENHRY, CDR2 SYGVKD.

This clone was recorded a few times. The chain's CDR3 is CASSTPSDREVNEKLFF. CDR3 in DNA: TGTGCCAGTAGTACCCCCTCCGACAGGGAAGTTAATGAAAAACTGTTTTTT. This chain uses TRBV19 with TRBJ1-4; 7 bases fit TRBD1. The CDR3 sequence is 17 residues long. Per germline, CDR1 LNHDA and CDR2 SQIVND (reference sequence). The V segment lost 4 bases and the J segment 4 bases; nucleotides outside the gene matches: 12.

The V gene is TRBV6-1, the J gene TRBJ2-1; 12 bases match TRBD2. This CDR3 spans 14 amino acids. Germline V gene lookup returns CDR1 MNHNS and CDR2 SASEGT. Trimming took 4 bases from V and 9 from J; bases not matched to a gene: 4. CDR3 bases: TGTGCCAGCAGTGGACTAGCGGGGGCGGGTGAGCAGTTCTTC. This gives the protein CASSGLAGAGEQFF.

This clone came up a few times. The chain recombines TRBV2 with TRBJ1-4; a possible D gene is TRBD1 (5 bases). V was clipped by 8 bases and J by 5 bases, with 15 bases between them. This CDR3 is 14 amino acids long. CDR1 and CDR2 from the germline V gene are SNHLY and FYNNEI. CDR3 bases: TGTGCCAGCTACCGGGACTGGGGGAATGAAAAACTGTTTTTT. Protein product: CASYRDWGNEKLFF. Supplemented by reference TRBV2 and TRBJ1-4, the full variable domain reads EPEVTQTPSHQVTQMGQEVILRCVPISNHLYFYWYRQILGQKVEFLVSFYNNEISEKSEIFDDQFSVERPDGSNFTLKIRSTKLEDSAMYFCASYRDWGNEKLFFGSGTQLSVL.

The chain employs TRBV9 and TRBJ2-1, with TRBD2 matching 7 bases. J was trimmed by 0 bases and V by 3 bases; bases with no gene match: 3. Germline CDR1 is SGDLS and CDR2 is YYNGEE. This CDR3 has 15 residues. CDR3 sequence: CASSGAGDSYNEQFF. In DNA, the CDR3 is TGTGCCAGCAGCGGGGCGGGGGACTCCTACAATGAGCAGTTCTTC.

This chain connects TRBV4-3 to TRBJ1-6; tentatively, D is TRBD1 (6 bases). Between the trimmed V and J ends, which lost 4 bases and 0 bases, there was a span of 16 bases. There are 18 residues in the CDR3. Germline V gene lookup returns CDR1 LGHNA and CDR2 YSLEER. DNA for the CDR3: TGCGCCAGCAGCCTCAATACAGGGAGGAGCTCCTATAATTCACCCCTCCACTTT. It encodes CASSLNTGRSSYNSPLHF.

This rearrangement joins TRBV6-6 to TRBJ1-1; D is unresolved. The V end was cut by 0 bases, the J end by 0 bases, with 8 bases between. The CDR3 consists of 15 residues. The germline CDR1 and CDR2 sequences are MNHNY and SVGAGI (reference sequence). CDR3 sequence reads: CASSYSRLLNTEAFF. The CDR3 nucleotides read TGTGCCAGCAGTTACTCGCGGCTGTTGAACACTGAAGCTTTCTTT.

The CDR3 loop reads CSVVDTGSQPQHF. Here the CDR3 DNA reads TGCAGCGTTGTCGATACTGGGTCTCAGCCCCAGCATTTT. V usage is TRBV29-1 and J usage is TRBJ1-5; D call uncertain. The CDR3 sequence is 13 residues long. With 4 bases removed from V and 6 bases from J, the gap between germline ends came to 13 bases. Germline V lookup: CDR1 SQVTM, CDR2 ANQGSEA.

The chain joins TRBV2 to TRBJ1-5, with D maybe TRBD1 (5 bases). V lost 2 bases and J lost 8, with 13 bases in between. The CDR3 sequence is 14 residues long. Germline loops: CDR1 SNHLY, CDR2 FYNNEI. The CDR3 nucleotides read TGTGCCAGCAGTGAACACCGGGGGTGGGAGCCCCAGCATTTT. Translation: CASSEHRGWEPQHF.

J is TRBJ1-1 and V is TRBV9; a weak D match, TRBD1 (5 bases). This CDR3 comprises 13 residues. Germline-derived CDR1 and CDR2 are SGDLS and YYNGEE. With 7 bases removed from V and 3 bases from J, the gap between germline ends came to 13 bases. DNA for the CDR3: TGTGCCAGCTCCCTCTCAGGGTACACTGAAGCTTTCTTT. This codes for CASSLSGYTEAFF. The full variable domain, its missing parts supplied by reference TRBV9 and TRBJ1-1, is DSGVTQTPKHLITATGQRVTLRCSPRSGDLSVYWYQQSLDQGLQFLIQYYNGEERAKGNILERFSAQQFPDLHSELNLSSLELGDSALYFCASSLSGYTEAFFGQGTRLTVV.

The sample holds one count of this clone. The J gene is TRBJ2-1, the V gene TRBV28; 7 bases align to TRBD1. Trimming cost V 6 bases and J 1 base; bases outside gene matches: 3. This CDR3 has 14 amino acids. The germline gives CDR1 MDHEN, CDR2 SYDVKM. The chain's CDR3 is CASRRQGSYNEQFF. CDR3 nucleotides: TGTGCCAGCAGGCGACAGGGTTCCTACAATGAGCAGTTCTTC.

This clone was recorded once. V gene TRBV10-3 combines with J gene TRBJ1-1, with D possibly TRBD1 on 5 matching bases. The CDR3 length is 17 residues. Germline CDR1 ENHRY, CDR2 SYGVKD. Trimming removed 4 bases from V and 1 base from J, with 19 bases in between. Here the CDR3 reads CAISVIRTKGPNTEAFF. The CDR3 DNA is TGTGCCATCAGTGTGATTAGGACAAAAGGCCCGAACACTGAAGCTTTCTTT.

This clone was observed once. The CDR3 nucleotides read TGTGCCAGCAGCGCCGGACAGGGGGCGAGGGCTTTCTTT. It codes for CASSAGQGARAFF. The gene calls are TRBV7-9 and TRBJ1-1; the match to TRBD1 covers 11 bases. Germline V CDR1 and CDR2: SEHNR, FQNEAQ (reference sequence). This CDR3 contains 13 residues. V lost 5 bases and J lost 11; bases outside the gene matches: 7.

As concerns this clone: One junction end does not reproduce the germline sequence, and a read error may be involved. The CDR3 DNA sequence: TGTGCCAGCAGCTTAGACCCGCAGGGGTCCCTCTTT. Translation: CASSLDPQGSLF. This sequence joins TRBV11-2 and TRBJ1-1; D perhaps matches TRBD1 (6 bases). CDR3 length: 12 residues. Looked up from germline, CDR1 is SGHAT and CDR2 is FQNNGV.

This clone occurred a few times. The chain employs TRBV9 and TRBJ2-3, with D perhaps TRBD1 (6 bases). The CDR3 length is 15 residues. Between the trimmed V and J ends, which lost 3 bases and 1 base, there was a span of 12 bases. Germline V gene sequence: CDR1 SGDLS, CDR2 YYNGEE. As DNA, the CDR3 is TGTGCCAGCAGCGGCGGACAGTTGGGCACAGATACGCAGTATTTT. Protein: CASSGGQLGTDTQYF.